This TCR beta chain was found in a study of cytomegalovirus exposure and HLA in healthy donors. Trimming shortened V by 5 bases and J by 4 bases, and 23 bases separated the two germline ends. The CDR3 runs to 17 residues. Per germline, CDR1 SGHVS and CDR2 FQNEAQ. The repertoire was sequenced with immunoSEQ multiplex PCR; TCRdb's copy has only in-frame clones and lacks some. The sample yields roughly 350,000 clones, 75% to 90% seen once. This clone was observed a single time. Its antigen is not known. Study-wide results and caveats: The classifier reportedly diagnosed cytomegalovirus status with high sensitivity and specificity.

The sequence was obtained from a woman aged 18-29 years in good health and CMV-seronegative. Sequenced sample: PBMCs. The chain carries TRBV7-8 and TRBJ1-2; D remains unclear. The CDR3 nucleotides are TGTGCCAGCAGCCCCGAGCGTTTCGACGAGTCCTTCTATGGCTACACCTTC. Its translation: CASSPERFDESFYGYTF.